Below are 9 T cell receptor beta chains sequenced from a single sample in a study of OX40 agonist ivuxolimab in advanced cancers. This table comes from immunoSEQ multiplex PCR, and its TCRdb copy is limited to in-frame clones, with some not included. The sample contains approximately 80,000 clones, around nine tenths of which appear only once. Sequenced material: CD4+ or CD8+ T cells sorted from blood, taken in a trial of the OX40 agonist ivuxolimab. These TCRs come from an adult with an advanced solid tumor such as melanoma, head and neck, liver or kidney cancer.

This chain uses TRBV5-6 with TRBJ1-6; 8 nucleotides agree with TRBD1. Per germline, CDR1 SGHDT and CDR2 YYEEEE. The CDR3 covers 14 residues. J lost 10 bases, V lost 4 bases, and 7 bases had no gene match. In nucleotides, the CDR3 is TGTGCCAGCAGCGCAAAGGACAGGGTGTCACCCCTCCACTTT. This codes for CASSAKDRVSPLHF.

CDR3 region: CASSLRPSTNEKLFF. The CDR3 region has the DNA TGTGCCAGCAGTTTACGTCCATCAACTAATGAAAAACTGTTTTTT. The V call is TRBV27, the J call TRBJ1-4; D is ambiguous. The length of the CDR3 is 15 residues. V lost 2 bases to trimming and J lost 0 bases, with 7 bases between them. Germline V lookup: CDR1 MNHEY, CDR2 SMNVEV (reference sequence).

As DNA, the CDR3 is TGTGCCAGCAGTCCTCTGGGACAGGGTTCGTCGGGGGCCAACGTCCTGACTTTC. It yields the protein CASSPLGQGSSGANVLTF. The genes are TRBV28 and TRBJ2-6; 9 positions match TRBD1. The CDR3 runs 18 residues. Unmatched junction bases numbered 12, after V lost 5 bases and J lost 4 bases. Germline CDR1 is MDHEN and CDR2 is SYDVKM.

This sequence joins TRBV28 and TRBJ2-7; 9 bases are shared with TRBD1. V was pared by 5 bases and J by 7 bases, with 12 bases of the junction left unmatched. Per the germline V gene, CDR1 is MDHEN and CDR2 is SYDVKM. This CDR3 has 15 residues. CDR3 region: CASSPARDRVVEQYF. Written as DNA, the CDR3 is TGTGCCAGCAGTCCCGCCCGGGACAGGGTAGTAGAGCAGTACTTC.

CDR3 amino acids: CASSSEGRTGELFF. CDR3 bases: TGTGCCAGCAGCTCTGAAGGGAGGACCGGGGAGCTGTTTTTT. V gene TRBV7-2 combines with J gene TRBJ2-2; possibly TRBD2 for D (6 bases). From germline, CDR1 is SGHTA and CDR2 FQGNSA. The CDR3 has 14 amino acids. Trimming stripped 4 bases from V and 5 bases from J, with 11 bases between.

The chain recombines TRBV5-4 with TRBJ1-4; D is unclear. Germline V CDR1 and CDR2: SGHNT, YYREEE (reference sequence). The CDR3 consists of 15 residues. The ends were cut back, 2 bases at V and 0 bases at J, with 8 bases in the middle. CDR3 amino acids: CASSFSSATNEKLFF. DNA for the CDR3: TGTGCCAGCAGCTTTTCCAGCGCAACTAATGAAAAACTGTTTTTT. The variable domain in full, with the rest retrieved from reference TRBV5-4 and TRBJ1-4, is ETGVTQSPTHLIKTRGQQVTLRCSSQSGHNTVSWYQQALGQGPQFIFQYYREEENGRGNFPPRFSGLQFPNYSSELNVNALELDDSALYLCASSFSSATNEKLFFGSGTQLSVL.

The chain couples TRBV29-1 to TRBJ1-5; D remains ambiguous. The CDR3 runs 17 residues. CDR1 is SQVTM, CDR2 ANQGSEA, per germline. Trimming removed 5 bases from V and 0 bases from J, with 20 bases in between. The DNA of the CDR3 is TGCAGCGTTACGGACGGAGGAGGTCTTTATAGCAATCAGCCCCAGCATTTT. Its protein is CSVTDGGGLYSNQPQHF.

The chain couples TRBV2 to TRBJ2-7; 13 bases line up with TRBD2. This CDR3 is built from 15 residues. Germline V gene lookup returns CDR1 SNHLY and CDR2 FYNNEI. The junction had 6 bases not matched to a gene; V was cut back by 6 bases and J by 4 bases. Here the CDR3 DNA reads TGTGCCAGCAGGGAACTAGCGGGAGGGGGATACGAGCAGTACTTC. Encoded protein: CASRELAGGGYEQYF. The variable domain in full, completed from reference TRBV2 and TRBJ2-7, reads EPEVTQTPSHQVTQMGQEVILRCVPISNHLYFYWYRQILGQKVEFLVSFYNNEISEKSEIFDDQFSVERPDGSNFTLKIRSTKLEDSAMYFCASRELAGGGYEQYFGPGTRLTVT.

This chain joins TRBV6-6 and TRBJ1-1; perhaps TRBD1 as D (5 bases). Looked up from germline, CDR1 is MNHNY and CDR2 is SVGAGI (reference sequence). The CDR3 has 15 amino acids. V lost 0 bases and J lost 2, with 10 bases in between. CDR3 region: CASSYSRQFNTEAFF. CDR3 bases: TGTGCCAGCAGTTACTCGAGACAGTTCAACACTGAAGCTTTCTTT.